This T cell receptor beta chain emerged from a study of blood T cell repertoires in COVID-19. The wider study: COVID-19 samples, acute and convalescent, were from the United States, Italy and Spain. PBMCs, B-cell-depleted T cells, or T cells provided the cDNA or gDNA that made up the material.

While infection was still active, Seattle patients were enrolled and then followed longitudinally. Profiling relied on immunoSEQ multiplex PCR, and the TCRdb table lists in-frame clones only, not all of them. The sample shows 150,000 to 170,000 clones, roughly 84% of them seen only once. The origin of this receptor is a woman aged 55-69 years with COVID-19, enrolled during active disease. Sequenced input: peripheral blood.

The DNA of the CDR3 is TGTGCCAGCACCAAAGCGGGGGGACAAGTCTATGGCTACACCTTC. The encoded protein is CASTKAGGQVYGYTF. V gene TRBV11-2 combines with J gene TRBJ1-2; a possible D gene is TRBD1 (6 bases). Trimming shortened V by 7 bases and J by 4 bases, and 19 bases separated the two germline ends. Germline V CDR1 and CDR2: SGHAT, FQNNGV. The CDR3 runs 15 residues.